Listed here are 22 T cell receptor beta chains from one sample, sequenced in a study of T-cell reconstitution after alpha-beta-depleted transplantation in children. TCRbeta library preparation incorporated unique molecular identifiers. TCRdb called the PCR reads again in MiXCR, with one record for every CDR3 protein. The data contain approximately 240,000 distinct CDR3 sequences, approximately 10% of them seen just once; the ten biggest clones take up roughly 30%. Sequenced material: PBMCs, taken before TCRalphabeta/CD19-depleted stem cell transplant. The receptors come from a child under two years old with acute myeloid leukemia, due to receive a stem cell transplant.

Ten or more counts support this clonotype. The chain joins TRBV12-3 or TRBV12-4 to TRBJ2-2; the D gene is possibly TRBD2 (5 bases). The V and J ends lost 6 bases and 6 bases respectively, with 8 bases between them. The CDR3 runs 12 residues. The CDR3 loop reads CASSAGPGELFF. The CDR3 DNA sequence: TGTGCCAGCAGCGCGGGCCCCGGGGAGCTGTTTTTT.

This clonotype was detected many times. This sequence joins TRBV7-9 and TRBJ1-6, with D possibly TRBD1 on 6 matching bases. The CDR3 sequence is 14 residues long. V was cut by 7 bases and J by 6 bases, with 13 bases left in between. CDR1 and CDR2 from the germline V gene are SEHNR and FQNEAQ (reference sequence). The CDR3 DNA reads as TGTGCCAGCACCGCAGGGGTCGGTAATTCACCCCTCCACTTT. Translating it yields CASTAGVGNSPLHF.

In its sample, this clonotype was seen many times. The genes are TRBV6-1 and TRBJ2-3; no clear D gene. This CDR3 is built from 15 residues. CDR1 is MNHNS and CDR2 is SASEGT in the germline V gene. Trimming took 4 bases from V and 2 from J, leaving 13 bases between them. The CDR3 loop reads CASSVPTHITDTQYF. CDR3 DNA sequence: TGTGCCAGCAGTGTTCCGACTCACATCACAGATACGCAGTATTTT.

This clonotype was observed many times. V gene TRBV5-1 combines with J gene TRBJ2-2; 10 bases match TRBD2. Per germline, CDR1 SGHRS and CDR2 YFSETQ. This CDR3 comprises 16 residues. The V segment lost 3 bases and the J segment 3 bases; nucleotides outside the gene matches: 5. CDR3 bases: TGCGCCAGCAGCTACTTAGCGGGAGGATACACCGGGGAGCTGTTTTTT. Translating gives CASSYLAGGYTGELFF.

The chain links TRBV5-1 to TRBJ2-2, with TRBD1 matching 12 bases. Trimming cost V 4 bases and J 0 bases; bases outside gene matches: 4. CDR1 and CDR2 (germline): SGHRS, YFSETQ. CDR3 size: 17 residues. The CDR3 reads CASSARDRGPNTGELFF. DNA of the CDR3: TGCGCCAGCAGCGCCCGGGACAGGGGGCCGAACACCGGGGAGCTGTTTTTT.

This clonotype was observed at least ten times. The chain recombines TRBV12-3 or TRBV12-4 with TRBJ2-6, with D unclear. The CDR3 totals 13 residues. The ends were cut back, 6 bases at V and 0 bases at J, with 3 bases in the middle. The CDR3 DNA reads as TGTGCCAGCAGCAACTCTGGGGCCAACGTCCTGACTTTC. Its protein is CASSNSGANVLTF.

There are many counts of this clonotype. The chain employs TRBV4-2 and TRBJ1-2; D is perhaps TRBD1 (6 bases). The CDR3 totals 15 residues. Germline CDR1 LGHNA, CDR2 YNFKEQ. Trimming pared 3 bases from V and 2 bases from J, leaving 13 bases between. The CDR3 DNA sequence: TGTGCCAGCAGCCAGCCCGGACAGCTAAACTATGGCTACACCTTC. It specifies CASSQPGQLNYGYTF.

This clonotype was seen ten or more times. J is TRBJ2-4 and V is TRBV20-1, with D perhaps TRBD2 (7 bases). Germline V lookup: CDR1 DFQATT, CDR2 SNEGSKA (reference sequence). This CDR3 spans 14 amino acids. CDR3 sequence (DNA): TGCAGCGCAATAGGGGGGGGCTCCAAAAACATTCAGTACTTC. Translating it yields CSAIGGGSKNIQYF.

This clonotype was seen many times. V usage is TRBV6-5 and J usage is TRBJ2-2; 7 nucleotides match TRBD2. J was trimmed by 7 bases and V by 0 bases; bases with no gene match: 5. The V gene's germline CDR1 is MNHEY and CDR2 SVGAGI. This CDR3 contains 15 residues. This CDR3 is CASSYSGGSNGELFF. The CDR3, as DNA: TGTGCCAGCAGTTACTCCGGGGGGAGTAACGGGGAGCTGTTTTTT.

This clonotype was detected ten times or more. V gene TRBV7-3 combines with J gene TRBJ2-1; 7 bases fit TRBD2. The germline CDR1 and CDR2 sequences are SGHTA and FQGTGA. The CDR3 is 15 amino acids. J lost 8 bases, V lost 3 bases, and 10 bases had no gene match. CDR3 loop: CASSLGLAVRHEQFF. CDR3 nucleotides: TGTGCCAGCAGCTTGGGGCTAGCGGTACGGCATGAGCAGTTCTTC.

This clonotype was seen repeatedly, ten times or more. The chain recombines TRBV7-9 with TRBJ2-1, with D possibly TRBD1 on 6 matching bases. Deletions cut 5 bases from V and 5 bases from J, with 16 bases between. CDR1 and CDR2 from the germline V gene are SEHNR and FQNEAQ (reference sequence). This CDR3 region has 15 residues. The CDR3 bases are TGTGCCAGCAGCCCCAGTTGGGACATCAACAATGAGCAGTTCTTC. This translates into CASSPSWDINNEQFF. The whole variable domain, remainder taken from reference TRBV7-9 and TRBJ2-1, is DTGVSQNPRHKITKRGQNVTFRCDPISEHNRLYWYRQTLGQGPEFLTYFQNEAQLEKSRLLSDRFSAERPKGSFSTLEIQRTEQGDSAMYLCASSPSWDINNEQFFGPGTRLTVL.

This rearrangement joins TRBV29-1 to TRBJ2-5, with 9 bases aligning to TRBD1. With V trimmed by 6 bases and J by 5 bases, 16 bases remained unmatched. Per germline, CDR1 SQVTM and CDR2 ANQGSEA. This CDR3 is built from 16 residues. In DNA, the CDR3 is TGCAGCGTCGATTCGGGGGACAGGGAAGTAGTTGAGACCCAGTACTTC. Encoded protein: CSVDSGDREVVETQYF.

This clonotype was counted at least ten times. The chain links TRBV5-1 to TRBJ2-7, with TRBD1 matching over 7 bases. V was pared by 0 bases and J by 3 bases, with 3 bases of the junction left unmatched. Germline V gene sequence: CDR1 SGHRS, CDR2 YFSETQ. The CDR3 extends over 14 amino acids. Written as DNA, the CDR3 is TGCGCCAGCAGCTTGGACAGGGGCGGCTACGAGCAGTACTTC. Protein product: CASSLDRGGYEQYF.

Only a few counts were recorded for this clonotype. The chain couples TRBV5-8 to TRBJ1-6; 9 bases agree with TRBD1. CDR1 and CDR2 (germline): SGHTS, YDEGEE. The CDR3 is 17 amino acids. V shed 1 base, J shed 7 bases, and the junction held 9 bases outside the gene matches. Here the CDR3 reads CASSLTPPGTGNSPLHF. CDR3 DNA sequence: TGTGCCAGCAGCTTGACCCCCCCCGGGACAGGGAATTCACCCCTCCACTTT. The full variable domain, its missing parts supplied by reference TRBV5-8 and TRBJ1-6, is EAGVTQSPTHLIKTRGQQATLRCSPISGHTSVYWYQQALGLGLQFLLWYDEGEERNRGNFPPRFSGRQFPNYSSELNVNALELEDSALYLCASSLTPPGTGNSPLHFGNGTRLTVT.

This clonotype was seen repeatedly, ten times or more. This chain joins TRBV3-1 and TRBJ2-1; D ambiguous. Germline V CDR1 and CDR2: LGHDT, YNNKEL (reference sequence). V was cut by 2 bases and J by 6 bases, with 5 bases left in between. The CDR3 extends over 12 amino acids. The CDR3, as DNA: TGTGCCAGCAGCCAATTCAGCAATGAGCAGTTCTTC. It encodes CASSQFSNEQFF.

This clonotype turned up a few times. V gene TRBV27 combines with J gene TRBJ2-3, with D tentatively TRBD2 (6 bases). This CDR3 has 15 residues. Trimming took 5 bases from V and 2 from J, leaving 14 bases between them. Germline V gene data show CDR1 as MNHEY and CDR2 as SMNVEV (reference sequence). The CDR3 bases are TGTGCCAGCAGTCCCCCTCCGGGAGCCACAGATACGCAGTATTTT. This sequence encodes CASSPPPGATDTQYF.

A remark on this clonotype: Just one base apart from a much larger clone, this may be a read error. The chain recombines TRBV24-1 with TRBJ2-1; 12 bases are shared with TRBD2. CDR3 size: 15 residues. Germline CDR1 KGHDR, CDR2 SFDVKD. Losses at the gene ends were 5 bases for V and 8 bases for J; bases not matched to a gene: 6. The CDR3, as DNA: TGTGCCACCAGTGTTGAGACTAGCGGGAGTGATGAGCAGTTCTTC. As protein: CATSVETSGSDEQFF.

In regard to this clonotype: The conserved phenylalanine or tryptophan normally closing the CDR3 is absent here, so this likely arose from a read error. The rearrangement links TRBV3-1 to TRBJ2-1; TRBD2 is a possible D gene (5 bases). CDR1 is LGHDT and CDR2 is YNNKEL in the germline V gene (reference sequence). The germline V and J ends were trimmed by 11 bases and 9 bases, with 23 bases remaining between them. This CDR3 has 14 amino acids. CDR3 amino acids: CASCQAARPPEQFI. CDR3 DNA sequence: TGTGCCTCCTGCCAAGCGGCAAGGCCCCCTGAGCAGTTCATC.

At least ten counts were recorded for this clonotype. The rearrangement links TRBV24-1 to TRBJ2-5; 7 nucleotides match TRBD1. Trimming removed 3 bases from V and 1 base from J; junction bases left unmatched: 4. CDR1 KGHDR and CDR2 SFDVKD come from the germline V gene. The CDR3 is 15 amino acids. The CDR3 region has the DNA TGTGCCACCAGTGATCGACAGGGCCCCCAAGAGACCCAGTACTTC. Translated, it gives CATSDRQGPQETQYF.

This clonotype was seen repeatedly, ten times or more. The genes are TRBV7-9 and TRBJ2-1; weak D call: TRBD2 (6 bases). There are 12 residues in the CDR3. CDR1 and CDR2 from the germline V gene are SEHNR and FQNEAQ (reference sequence). The V and J ends lost 4 bases and 9 bases respectively, with 10 bases between them. CDR3 in amino acids: CASSSLAPEQFF. The DNA for the CDR3 is TGTGCCAGCAGCTCCCTAGCGCCTGAGCAGTTCTTC.

With regard to this clonotype: A much more abundant neighbour one base away suggests this may be a read error. The chain joins TRBV7-2 to TRBJ2-7, with 7 positions matching TRBD1. CDR1 and CDR2 from the germline V gene are SGHTA and FQGNSA. This CDR3 spans 15 amino acids. The CDR3 is CASSQVGTVIYERYF. The CDR3 region has the DNA TGTGCCAGCAGCCAAGTTGGGACAGTGATTTACGAGCGGTACTTC.

This clonotype was counted ten times or more. The chain has TRBV5-1 and TRBJ1-1, with a possible D match to TRBD1 (6 bases). Germline assignment: CDR1 SGHRS and CDR2 YFSETQ. Trimming cost V 4 bases and J 0 bases, with 7 bases left between them. The length of the CDR3 is 13 residues. The CDR3 reads CASSRQVNTEAFF. The CDR3 DNA reads as TGCGCCAGCAGCCGACAGGTGAACACTGAAGCTTTCTTT.